The 29 T cell receptor beta chains below come from one sample, sequenced in a study of Graves' ophthalmopathy and Graves' hyperthyroidism. From RNA, the CDR3 regions of TCR beta chains were amplified and sequenced. Second-round multiplex PCR followed a first-round RT-PCR using HTBI primers. MiXCR, run by TCRdb on the multiplex PCR reads, gives a single entry per CDR3 protein. The table has 600,000 to 700,000 distinct CDR3 sequences, about 40% seen once. Sequences were obtained from peripheral blood. All receptors derive from an adult man with Graves' ophthalmopathy.

Many counts were recorded for this clonotype. The chain recombines TRBV9 with TRBJ1-1, with D uncertain. Between the trimmed V and J ends, which lost 0 bases and 1 base, there was a span of 7 bases. This CDR3 has 14 amino acids. From germline, CDR1 is SGDLS and CDR2 YYNGEE. The CDR3 sequence: CASSVGQSNTEAFF. The CDR3 bases are TGTGCCAGCAGCGTAGGCCAGTCGAACACTGAAGCTTTCTTT.

Comment on this clonotype: A much more abundant neighbour one base away suggests this may be a read error. This rearrangement joins TRBV10-3 to TRBJ1-2; 7 nucleotides agree with TRBD1. CDR1 ENHRY and CDR2 SYGVKD come from the germline V gene. The CDR3 runs to 14 residues. The V and J ends lost 10 bases and 6 bases, in that order; junction bases with no gene match: 14. The CDR3 region has the DNA TGTGCCACCAGGAACACAGGGGCCGCCGATGGCTACACCTTC. It is translated as CATRNTGAADGYTF.

V usage is TRBV7-9 and J usage is TRBJ2-7, with D possibly TRBD2 on 5 matching bases. The CDR3 spans 16 residues. V lost 3 bases to trimming and J lost 1 base, with 16 bases between them. Germline CDR1 SEHNR, CDR2 FQNEAQ (reference sequence). In DNA form, the CDR3 reads TGTGCCAGCAGCTTGGCGATGAGGGATGGGTCCTACGAGCAGTACTTC. This translates into CASSLAMRDGSYEQYF.

With respect to this clonotype: Relative to the germline gene, one junction end is altered; a read error may explain this. This sequence joins TRBV7-9 and TRBJ1-1; D is perhaps TRBD1 (5 bases). Germline V gene lookup returns CDR1 SEHNR and CDR2 FQNEAQ (reference sequence). This CDR3 is 14 amino acids long. This CDR3 is CASSSGTANTEASF. CDR3 coding DNA: TGTGCCAGCAGCTCGGGGACGGCGAACACTGAAGCTTCCTTT.

About this clonotype itself: This may be a read error: a much more frequent sequence differs by one nucleotide. The rearrangement links TRBV5-1 to TRBJ1-4; weak D call: TRBD1 (5 bases). Germline V gene lookup returns CDR1 SGHRS and CDR2 YFSETQ. The CDR3 is 16 residues long. In DNA, the CDR3 is TGCGCCAGCAGCCCACCCTGGGGGAGCGCTAATGAAAAACTGCTTTTT. Its translation is CASSPPWGSANEKLLF.

This clonotype showed up many times. The chain joins TRBV2 to TRBJ1-1; possible D gene TRBD1, 5 bases. This CDR3 is built from 16 residues. The V and J ends lost 3 bases and 0 bases respectively, with 14 bases between them. Germline CDR1 is SNHLY and CDR2 is FYNNEI. Here the CDR3 reads CASSEERQHMNTEAFF. CDR3 sequence (DNA): TGTGCCAGCAGTGAGGAGAGACAGCACATGAACACTGAAGCTTTCTTT.

Worth noting for this clonotype: A clone one base away is much larger, so this may be a read error. This chain uses TRBV5-5 with TRBJ2-7; 8 bases agree with TRBD2. Germline V gives CDR1 SGHKS, CDR2 YYEKEE (reference sequence). The CDR3 loop spans 14 amino acids. CDR3 amino acids: CASSFTGGTYGQYF. The CDR3 coding sequence is TGTGCCAGCAGCTTCACGGGAGGGACCTACGGGCAGTACTTC.

This clonotype was picked up many times. The V call is TRBV10-3, the J call TRBJ2-7; 7 bases match TRBD2. Trimming took 4 bases from V and 6 from J; bases not matched to a gene: 6. This CDR3 comprises 13 residues. CDR1 and CDR2 (germline): ENHRY, SYGVKD. CDR3 in DNA: TGTGCCATCAGTGCCCCGGGGGGAACCGAGCAGTACTTC. Its protein product is CAISAPGGTEQYF.

The sample holds many counts of this clonotype. The CDR3 region is CASRETGDDEQYF. DNA for the CDR3: TGTGCCAGCAGGGAAACAGGGGACGACGAGCAGTACTTC. The rearrangement uses TRBV2 and TRBJ2-7, with 7 nucleotides matching TRBD1. The CDR3 totals 13 residues. J was trimmed by 5 bases and V by 6 bases; bases with no gene match: 7. CDR1 and CDR2 (germline): SNHLY, FYNNEI.

V and J are TRBV5-1 and TRBJ2-2; D possibly matches TRBD1 or TRBD2 (5 bases each). V shed 2 bases and J shed 10 bases, with 15 bases lying between them. The CDR3 consists of 14 residues. The germline V gene has CDR1 SGHRS and CDR2 YFSETQ. CDR3 residues: CASSFGTEGLELFF. DNA of the CDR3: TGCGCCAGCAGCTTTGGGACGGAAGGTCTGGAGCTGTTTTTT.

Only a few counts were recorded for this clonotype. The chain links TRBV20-1 to TRBJ2-2, with D perhaps matching TRBD2 (6 bases). From germline, CDR1 is DFQATT and CDR2 SNEGSKA (reference sequence). V lost 5 bases, J lost 0 bases, and 13 bases lay in between. The CDR3 sequence is 15 residues long. The CDR3 DNA is TGCAGTGCTGGGGGGTCCAACCCGAACACCGGGGAGCTGTTTTTT. Translation gives CSAGGSNPNTGELFF.

The CDR3 DNA is TGCGCCAGCAGCTTTTCGACTAGCGGGGGCCCGGAGGCCCAGTACTTC. Translation: CASSFSTSGGPEAQYF. This chain links TRBV5-1 with TRBJ2-5; 12 bases are a match to TRBD2. This CDR3 is built from 16 residues. V gave up 2 bases and J gave up 9 bases; unmatched junction bases: 11. Germline lookup yields CDR1 SGHRS and CDR2 YFSETQ.

The table lists this clonotype with a count of one. A much larger clone differs by one base, so this may be a read error. V usage is TRBV19 and J usage is TRBJ1-5, with 8 bases identical to TRBD1. The length of the CDR3 is 16 residues. With V trimmed by 5 bases and J by 0 bases, 6 bases remained unmatched. Germline values: CDR1 LNHDA, CDR2 SQIVND (reference sequence). Here the CDR3 reads CASSFRQGSSNQPQHF. CDR3 DNA: TGTGCCAGTAGTTTCCGACAGGGGTCTAGCAATCAGCCCCAGCATTTT. Based on the CDR3 plus reference TRBV19 and TRBJ1-5, the full variable domain is DGGITQSPKYLFRKEGQNVTLSCEQNLNHDAMYWYRQDPGQGLRLIYYSQIVNDFQKGDIAEGYSVSREKKESFPLTVTSAQKNPTAFYLCASSFRQGSSNQPQHFGDGTRLSIL.

The chain carries TRBV7-3 and TRBJ2-5, with D perhaps matching TRBD1 (5 bases). Per germline, CDR1 SGHTA and CDR2 FQGTGA. The CDR3 covers 14 residues. V was shortened by 6 bases and J by 2 bases, with 13 bases between the two germline ends. CDR3 nucleotide sequence: TGTGCCAGCAGTCCATGGGGCGATCAAGAGACCCAGTACTTC. It is translated as CASSPWGDQETQYF.

The gene calls are TRBV25-1 and TRBJ2-3; no reliable D call. The CDR3 runs 18 residues. Trimming took off 2 bases at V and 2 bases at J, with 20 bases between the two ends. Germline assignment: CDR1 MGHDK and CDR2 SYGVNS. CDR3 amino acids: CASSELFGRTADTDTQYF. The CDR3 DNA follows: TGTGCCAGCAGTGAACTATTTGGAAGGACCGCTGACACAGATACGCAGTATTTT.

This clonotype was observed many times. J is TRBJ1-1 and V is TRBV12-3 or TRBV12-4; D is possibly TRBD1 (6 bases). The CDR3 consists of 13 residues. V was shortened by 5 bases and J by 1 base, with 8 bases between the two germline ends. This CDR3 is CASSRQENTEAFF. The CDR3 DNA sequence: TGTGCCAGCAGTAGACAGGAGAACACTGAAGCTTTCTTT.

This sequence joins TRBV10-3 and TRBJ1-5; D is undetermined. There are 15 residues in the CDR3. Germline loops: CDR1 ENHRY, CDR2 SYGVKD. Trimming shortened V by 4 bases and J by 11 bases, and 21 bases separated the two germline ends. CDR3 protein: CAISGRETTQETQHF. DNA for the CDR3: TGTGCCATCAGTGGGAGGGAGACAACCCAAGAGACCCAGCATTTT.

This chain uses TRBV10-3 with TRBJ2-7; 9 bases align to TRBD1. Germline CDR1 is ENHRY and CDR2 is SYGVKD. V lost 3 bases, J lost 3 bases, and 6 bases stayed unmatched. This CDR3 has 15 residues. The CDR3 sequence: CAISDDRTGVYEQYF. CDR3 DNA sequence: TGTGCCATCAGTGATGACAGGACAGGGGTCTACGAGCAGTACTTC.

J is TRBJ2-2 and V is TRBV7-2; 7 bases line up with TRBD2. V lost 10 bases to trimming and J lost 3 bases; unmatched junction nucleotides: 8. The CDR3 consists of 14 residues. Germline V lookup: CDR1 SGHTA, CDR2 FQGNSA. The CDR3 spells CATASGADTGELFF. As DNA, the CDR3 is TGTGCCACCGCGAGCGGGGCGGACACCGGGGAGCTGTTTTTT.

Worth noting for this clonotype: The CDR3 ends on some other residue instead of the conserved phenylalanine or tryptophan, so this is likely a read error. The limits of the CDR3 on the DNA are not certain, so only TCRdb's listed CDR3 is given. The rearrangement links TRBV7-3 to TRBJ2-5; the table's TRBD2 call for D was not verified on the DNA. Germline V CDR1 and CDR2: SGHTA, FQGTGA. The CDR3 is 9 amino acids long, termini counted. The CDR3 reads CASSLTPSS.

There are many counts of this clonotype. This sequence joins TRBV9 and TRBJ1-5; TRBD1 matches 10 bases. The germline CDR1 and CDR2 sequences are SGDLS and YYNGEE. This CDR3 has 14 residues. V shed 3 bases and J 5 bases; nucleotides not matched to a gene: 2. CDR3 protein: CASSAGTGDQPQHF. Here the CDR3 DNA reads TGTGCCAGCAGCGCCGGGACAGGGGATCAGCCCCAGCATTTT.

Only one count was recorded for this clonotype. A much larger clone lies one base from this, so it may be a read error. The chain links TRBV9 to TRBJ2-7; 8 nucleotides align to TRBD2. Germline V CDR1 and CDR2: SGDLS, YYNGEE. This CDR3 has 13 residues. V dropped 7 bases and J dropped 7; count of bases not matched to a gene: 10. The CDR3 sequence: CASCAGGGGEQYF. The CDR3 region has the DNA TGTGCCAGCTGCGCGGGAGGCGGCGGGGAGCAGTACTTC.

This clonotype was picked up many times. The V and J genes are TRBV6-6 and TRBJ1-1; D might be TRBD1 (6 bases). V lost 4 bases, J lost 4 bases, and 10 bases lay in between. The CDR3 length is 13 residues. Germline V gene data show CDR1 as MNHNY and CDR2 as SVGAGI (reference sequence). Here the CDR3 DNA reads TGTGCCAGCAGTTGGGGGCGGAGCACTGAAGCTTTCTTT. This translates into CASSWGRSTEAFF.

As to this clonotype: Germline is not matched at one junction end, which may reflect a read error. J is TRBJ2-2 and V is TRBV12-3 or TRBV12-4, with TRBD2 identical over 10 bases. The CDR3 loop spans 17 amino acids. Written as DNA, the CDR3 is TGTGCCATCAGTGTTAGCGGCAGCGGGAGGGGCACCGGGGAGCTGTTTTTT. This translates into CAISVSGSGRGTGELFF.

This chain joins TRBV29-1 and TRBJ1-2, with 8 positions matching TRBD1. The junction had 6 bases not matched to a gene; V was cut back by 4 bases and J by 8 bases. The CDR3 is 12 residues long. CDR1 is SQVTM and CDR2 is ANQGSEA in the germline V gene. This chain's CDR3 is CSVGTGFYGYTF. CDR3 coding DNA: TGCAGCGTTGGGACAGGGTTCTACGGCTACACCTTC.

This clonotype was observed a handful of times. J is TRBJ2-7 and V is TRBV11-3; tentatively, D is TRBD1 (5 bases). The germline gives CDR1 SGHNT, CDR2 YENEEA. V lost 0 bases and J 3 bases, leaving 9 bases between the germline ends. The CDR3 totals 14 residues. The DNA of the CDR3 is TGTGCCAGCAGCTTAGAAGCCAGGGACTACGAGCAGTACTTC. The encoded protein is CASSLEARDYEQYF.

V gene TRBV13 combines with J gene TRBJ2-7; D gene ambiguous. The CDR3 contains 14 residues. Germline V gives CDR1 PRHDT, CDR2 FYEKMQ (reference sequence). Trimming removed 1 base at V and 4 bases at J, with 11 bases between. CDR3 nucleotides: TGTGCCAGCAGCTTAGAAGCACGGCGATACGAGCAGTACTTC. This gives the protein CASSLEARRYEQYF.

The chain employs TRBV29-1 and TRBJ1-1; 7 bases align to TRBD1. This CDR3 has 14 amino acids. The germline V gene has CDR1 SQVTM and CDR2 ANQGSEA. V trimming: 5 bases; J trimming: 4 bases; junction bases outside the gene matches: 10. The CDR3 is CSVSGGGARTEAFF. The CDR3 DNA reads TGCAGCGTTTCAGGGGGGGGGGCGCGCACTGAAGCTTTCTTT.

V usage is TRBV9 and J usage is TRBJ1-1; TRBD1 matches at 10 bases. From germline, CDR1 is SGDLS and CDR2 YYNGEE. V shed 0 bases, J shed 5 bases, and the junction held 4 bases outside the gene matches. The CDR3 is made up of 15 amino acids. CDR3 nucleotides: TGTGCCAGCAGCGTAGGACAGGGGGCGTATACTGAAGCTTTCTTT. The encoded protein is CASSVGQGAYTEAFF.